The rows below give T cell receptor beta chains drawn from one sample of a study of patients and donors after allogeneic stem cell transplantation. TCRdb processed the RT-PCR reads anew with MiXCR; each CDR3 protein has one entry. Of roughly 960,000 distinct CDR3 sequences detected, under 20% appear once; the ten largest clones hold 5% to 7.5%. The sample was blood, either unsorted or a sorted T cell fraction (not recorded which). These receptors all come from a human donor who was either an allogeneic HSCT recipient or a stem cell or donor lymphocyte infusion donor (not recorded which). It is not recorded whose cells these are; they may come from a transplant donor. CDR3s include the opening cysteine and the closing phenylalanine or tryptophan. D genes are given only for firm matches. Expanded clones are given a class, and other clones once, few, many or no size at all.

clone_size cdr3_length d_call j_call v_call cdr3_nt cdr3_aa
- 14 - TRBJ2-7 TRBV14 TGTGCCAGCAGCCACGTTCACGGGGGTTACGAGCAGTACTTC CASSHVHGGYEQYF
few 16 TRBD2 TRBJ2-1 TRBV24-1 TGTGCCACCAGTGACTCTAGCGGGAGGTCCTACAATGAGCAGTTCTTC CATSDSSGRSYNEQFF
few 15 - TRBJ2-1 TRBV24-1 TGTGCCACCAGTGAGAAGGACAGATCCTACAATGAGCAGTTCTTC CATSEKDRSYNEQFF
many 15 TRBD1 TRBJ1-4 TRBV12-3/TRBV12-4 TGTGCCAGCAGGTGGCTCACAGGGGTGGATGAAAAACTGTTTTTT CASRWLTGVDEKLFF
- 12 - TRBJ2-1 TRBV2 TGTGCCAGCATGCCAACCTACAATGAGCAGTTCTTC CASMPTYNEQFF
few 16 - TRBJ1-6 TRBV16 TGTGCCAGCAGCCATAACCGGGACGGTGATAATTCACCCCTCCACTTT CASSHNRDGDNSPLHF
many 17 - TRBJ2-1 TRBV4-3 TGCGCCAGCAGCCAAGGGAAGAAAGGTGGGACCTACAATGAGCAGTTCTTC CASSQGKKGGTYNEQFF
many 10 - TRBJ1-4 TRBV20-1 TGCAGTGCTAGCGCCGAAAAACTGTTTTTT CSASAEKLFF
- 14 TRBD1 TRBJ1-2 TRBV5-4 TGTGCCAGCAGCTCCCCTATACAGGGGCCTGGCTACACCTTC CASSSPIQGPGYTF
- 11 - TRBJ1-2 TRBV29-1 TGCAGCGTGACTGAAGGGTCCGGCTACACCTTC CSVTEGSGYTF
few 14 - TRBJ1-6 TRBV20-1 TGCAGTGCTAGAGATCCACAGAGAAATTCACCCCTCCACTTT CSARDPQRNSPLHF
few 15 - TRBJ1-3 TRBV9 TGTGCCAGCGTCCCCTGGGGGTCCTCTGGAAACACCATATATTTT CASVPWGSSGNTIYF
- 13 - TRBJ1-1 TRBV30 TGTGCCTGGAGTGTACAGAGTTTGGGTGAAGCTTTCTTT CAWSVQSLGEAFF
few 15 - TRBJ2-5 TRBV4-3 TGCGCCAGCAGCCAAGACGGAGTCAACCAAGAGACCCAGTACTTC CASSQDGVNQETQYF
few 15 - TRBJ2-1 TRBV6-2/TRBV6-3 TGTGCCAGCAGTTACGGGCTAGCGAGCTACAATGAGCAGTTCTTC CASSYGLASYNEQFF
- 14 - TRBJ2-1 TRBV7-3 TGTGCCAGCAGCTTAGGCGTCATGAACAATGAGCAGTTCTTC CASSLGVMNNEQFF
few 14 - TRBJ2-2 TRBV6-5 TGTGCCAGCAGTTCCTCCGGGGGCACCGGGGAGCTGTTTTTT CASSSSGGTGELFF
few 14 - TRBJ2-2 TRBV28 TGTGCCAGCAGTTTGGTCCTCTCGCCCGGGGAGCTGTTTTTT CASSLVLSPGELFF
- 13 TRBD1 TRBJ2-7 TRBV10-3 TGTGCCATCAGAGGACAGGGGGCCTACGAGCAGTACTTC CAIRGQGAYEQYF
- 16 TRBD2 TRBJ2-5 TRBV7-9 TGTGCCAGCAGCTTACCCCTAGCGGGAGGGTCAGAGACCCAGTACTTC CASSLPLAGGSETQYF
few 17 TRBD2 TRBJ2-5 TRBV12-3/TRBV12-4 TGTGCCAGCAGTCCCAGCCGGGGGGGCCAGTATTTTGAGACCCAGTACTTC CASSPSRGGQYFETQYF
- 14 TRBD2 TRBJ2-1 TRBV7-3 TGTGCCAGCAGCTTAGCGGGAGGGCCCTATGGGCAGTTCTTC CASSLAGGPYGQFF
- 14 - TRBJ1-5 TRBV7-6 TGTGCCAGCAGCTCTGGACAGTCCAATCAGCCCCAGCATTTT CASSSGQSNQPQHF
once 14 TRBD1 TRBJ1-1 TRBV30 TGTGCCTGGGAACAGGGGTTGGCGAACACTGAAGCTTTCTTT CAWEQGLANTEAFF
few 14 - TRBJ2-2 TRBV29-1 TGCAGCGTCCGAAGGACAGATCGAGTCGGGGAGCTGTTTTTT CSVRRTDRVGELFF
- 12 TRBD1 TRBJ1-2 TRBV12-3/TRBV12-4 TGTGCCAGCAGTCCGGGACAGCCGCGCTACACCTTC CASSPGQPRYTF
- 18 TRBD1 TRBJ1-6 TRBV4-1 TGCGCCAGCAGCCCACGTTCTCCGACAGGGAACTATAATTCACCCCTCCACTTT CASSPRSPTGNYNSPLHF
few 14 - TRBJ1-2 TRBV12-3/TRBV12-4 TGTGCCAGCCTCGCAGGGGAGACTAACTATGGCTACACCTTC CASLAGETNYGYTF
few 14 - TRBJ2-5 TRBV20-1 TGCAGTGCTAGAGGACTGGCCAACCAAGAGACCCAGTACTTC CSARGLANQETQYF
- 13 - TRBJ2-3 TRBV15 TGTGCCACCAGCCGCGGGCGCACAGATACGCAGTATTTT CATSRGRTDTQYF
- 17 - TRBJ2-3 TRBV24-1 TGTGCCACCAGTGACTCGCTGGTGAGGGCTAGCACAGATACGCAGTATTTT CATSDSLVRASTDTQYF
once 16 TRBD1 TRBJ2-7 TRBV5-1 TGCGCCAGCAGTCGTACCGGGACAGGAGTTTCCTACGAGCAGTACTTC CASSRTGTGVSYEQYF
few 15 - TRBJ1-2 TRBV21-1 TGTGCCAGCAGCACCCGTCAGTGGGTCGGGTATGGCTACACCTTC CASSTRQWVGYGYTF
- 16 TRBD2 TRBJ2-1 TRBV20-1 TGCAGTGCGCCCTTCCCCGGGACTAGCGTGTACAATGAGCAGTTCTTC CSAPFPGTSVYNEQFF
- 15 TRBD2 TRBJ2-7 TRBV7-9 TGTGCCAGCAGCTTAGCTCCGACTAGCCCAATGGAGCAGTACTTC CASSLAPTSPMEQYF
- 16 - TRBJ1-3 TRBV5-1 TGCGCCAGCAGCTTGGAGCTGGGTCTCTCTGGAAACACCATATATTTT CASSLELGLSGNTIYF
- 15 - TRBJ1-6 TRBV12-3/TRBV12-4 TGTGCCAGCGGCTCAGTTAGCTCCTATAATTCACCCCTCCACTTT CASGSVSSYNSPLHF
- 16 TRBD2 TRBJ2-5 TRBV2 TGTGCCAGCAGGATGGGACTAGCGGGTGTGGAAGAGACCCAGTACTTC CASRMGLAGVEETQYF
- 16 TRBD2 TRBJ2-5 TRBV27 TGTGCCAGCAGTTTTCTCCCGGGACTAGCCTCGGAGACCCAGTACTTC CASSFLPGLASETQYF
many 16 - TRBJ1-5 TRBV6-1 TGTGCCAGCAGTGAAGCGCTTCTACGGAGCAATCAGCCCCAGCATTTT CASSEALLRSNQPQHF
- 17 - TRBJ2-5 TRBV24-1 TGTGCCACCAGTGACTCACGGGACACCCCAAGGGCGGAGACCCAGTACTTC CATSDSRDTPRAETQYF
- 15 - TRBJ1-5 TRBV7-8 TGTGCCAGCAGCTTAGCGCTTGGCTTAAATCAGCCCCAGCATTTT CASSLALGLNQPQHF
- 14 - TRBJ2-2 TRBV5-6 TGTGCCAGCAGCCTGGGACTCCTGGGGGGGGAGCTGTTTTTT CASSLGLLGGELFF
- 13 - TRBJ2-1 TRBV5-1 TGCGCCAGCACCAAACCCCGGTACAATGAGCAGTTCTTC CASTKPRYNEQFF
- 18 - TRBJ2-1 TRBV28 TGTGCCAGCAGCTTAGTCCGCCCCAGAACGAGCTCCTACAATGAGCAGTTCTTC CASSLVRPRTSSYNEQFF
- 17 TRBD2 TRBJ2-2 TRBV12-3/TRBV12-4 TGTGCCAGCAGCTCAACCCGCGGGGGGTTGGGCACCGGGGAGCTGTTTTTT CASSSTRGGLGTGELFF
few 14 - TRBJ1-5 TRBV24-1 TGTGCCACCAGTGGGCCCAGGGCCAATCAGCCCCAGCATTTT CATSGPRANQPQHF
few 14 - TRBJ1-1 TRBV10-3 TGTGCCATCAGTGAGAGGACGGTTGGAACTGAAGCTTTCTTT CAISERTVGTEAFF
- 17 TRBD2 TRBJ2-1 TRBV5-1 TGCGCCAGCAGCTTAGCGGGACTAGCGGGAGGGCCAAATGAGCAGTTCTTC CASSLAGLAGGPNEQFF
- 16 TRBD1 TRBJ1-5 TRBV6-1 TGTGCCAGCACCCGACTACAGGGGGAAGGCAATCAGCCCCAGCATTTT CASTRLQGEGNQPQHF
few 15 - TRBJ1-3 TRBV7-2 TGTGCCAGCAGCTTAGTGGCAGGGTGGGTCGACACCATATATTTT CASSLVAGWVDTIYF
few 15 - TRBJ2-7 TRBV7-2 TGTGCCAGCAGCTTAGCCGTAGGGAGCTCCTACGAGCAGTACTTC CASSLAVGSSYEQYF
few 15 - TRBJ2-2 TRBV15 TGTGCCACCAGCAGAGTGGGGAGTTGGCCCGGGGAGCTGTTTTTT CATSRVGSWPGELFF
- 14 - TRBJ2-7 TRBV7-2 TGTGCCAGCAGCACCCGACAGGCGATCTACGAGCAGTACTTC CASSTRQAIYEQYF
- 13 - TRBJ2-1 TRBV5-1 TGCGCCAGCAGCTTGAGCCAGAGAAATGAGCAGTTCTTC CASSLSQRNEQFF
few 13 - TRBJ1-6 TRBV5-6 TGTGCCAGCAGCTTGAGTGCGGGGACTAACCTCCACTTT CASSLSAGTNLHF
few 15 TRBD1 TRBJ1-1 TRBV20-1 TGCAGTGCCGCTGGACAGGGGGCTATGAACACTGAAGCTTTCTTT CSAAGQGAMNTEAFF